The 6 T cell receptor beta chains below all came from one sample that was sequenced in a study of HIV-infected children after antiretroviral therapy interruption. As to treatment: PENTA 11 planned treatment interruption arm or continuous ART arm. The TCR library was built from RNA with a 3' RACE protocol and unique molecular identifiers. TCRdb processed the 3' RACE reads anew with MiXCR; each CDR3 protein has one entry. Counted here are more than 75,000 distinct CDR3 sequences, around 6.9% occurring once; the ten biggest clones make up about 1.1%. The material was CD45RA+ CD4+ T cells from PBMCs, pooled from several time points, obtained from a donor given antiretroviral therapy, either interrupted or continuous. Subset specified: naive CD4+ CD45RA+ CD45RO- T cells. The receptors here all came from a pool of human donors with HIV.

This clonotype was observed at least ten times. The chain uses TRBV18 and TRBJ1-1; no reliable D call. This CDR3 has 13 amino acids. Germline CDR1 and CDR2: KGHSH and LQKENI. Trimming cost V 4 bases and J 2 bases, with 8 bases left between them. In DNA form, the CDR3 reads TGTGCCAGCTCACTCAGCGAAAACACTGAAGCTTTCTTT. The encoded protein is CASSLSENTEAFF.

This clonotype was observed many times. The CDR3 spells CASGFGGLSTDTQYF. For the CDR3, the DNA is TGTGCTAGTGGTTTTGGGGGCCTAAGCACAGATACGCAGTATTTT. This rearrangement joins TRBV12-5 to TRBJ2-3; TRBD1 might be the D (6 bases). Trimming pared 3 bases from V and 0 bases from J, leaving 10 bases between. The CDR3 spans 15 residues. The germline gives CDR1 LGHNT, CDR2 FRNRAP.

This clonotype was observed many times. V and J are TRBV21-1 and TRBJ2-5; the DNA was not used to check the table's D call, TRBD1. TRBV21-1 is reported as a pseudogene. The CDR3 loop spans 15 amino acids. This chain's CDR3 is CASKSGTGAKETQYF. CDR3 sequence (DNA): TGTGCCAGCAAATCTGGGACAGGGGCTAAAGAGACCCAGTACTTC.

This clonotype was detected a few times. In nucleotides, the CDR3 is TGTGCCAGCAGTACCGACAGGGATGGGACTGAAGCTTTCTTT. Protein product: CASSTDRDGTEAFF. The V and J genes are TRBV12-3 or TRBV12-4 and TRBJ1-1, with 7 bases identical to TRBD1. V trimming: 5 bases; J trimming: 5 bases; junction bases outside the gene matches: 8. The CDR3 loop spans 14 amino acids.

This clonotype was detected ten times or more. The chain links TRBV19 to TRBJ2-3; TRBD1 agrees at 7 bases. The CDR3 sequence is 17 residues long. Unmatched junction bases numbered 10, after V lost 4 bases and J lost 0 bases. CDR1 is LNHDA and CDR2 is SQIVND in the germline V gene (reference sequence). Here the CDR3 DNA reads TGTGCCAGTAGTACCCGACAGGGTGCCCCTAGCACAGATACGCAGTATTTT. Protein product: CASSTRQGAPSTDTQYF.

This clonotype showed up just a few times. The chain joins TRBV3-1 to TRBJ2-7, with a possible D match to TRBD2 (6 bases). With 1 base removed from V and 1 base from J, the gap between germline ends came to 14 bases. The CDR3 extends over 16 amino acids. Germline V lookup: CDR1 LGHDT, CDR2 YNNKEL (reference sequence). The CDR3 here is CASSQATYSGSYEQYF. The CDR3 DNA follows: TGTGCCAGCAGCCAAGCTACTTACAGCGGGTCCTACGAGCAGTACTTC.